This TCR beta chain was found in a study of T cell changes during pregnancy in multiple sclerosis. Germline V gene lookup returns CDR1 MNHEY and CDR2 SMNVEV (reference sequence). CDR3 length: 14 amino acids. The V end was cut by 2 bases, the J end by 5 bases, with 9 bases between. Assay used: immunoSEQ multiplex PCR; TCRdb lists only in-frame clones, some missing. The sample consists of 80,000 to 95,000 clones, around 93% of them appearing once. The sequences come from peripheral blood, collected in the third trimester of pregnancy. This TCR was recovered from a female donor in good health, enrolled as a control in a pregnancy study. The chain links TRBV27 to TRBJ2-2; weak D call: TRBD1 (5 bases). The CDR3 DNA reads TGTGCCAGCAGTTTACCGACAGCTACCGGGGAGCTGTTTTTT. Amino acid sequence: CASSLPTATGELFF.